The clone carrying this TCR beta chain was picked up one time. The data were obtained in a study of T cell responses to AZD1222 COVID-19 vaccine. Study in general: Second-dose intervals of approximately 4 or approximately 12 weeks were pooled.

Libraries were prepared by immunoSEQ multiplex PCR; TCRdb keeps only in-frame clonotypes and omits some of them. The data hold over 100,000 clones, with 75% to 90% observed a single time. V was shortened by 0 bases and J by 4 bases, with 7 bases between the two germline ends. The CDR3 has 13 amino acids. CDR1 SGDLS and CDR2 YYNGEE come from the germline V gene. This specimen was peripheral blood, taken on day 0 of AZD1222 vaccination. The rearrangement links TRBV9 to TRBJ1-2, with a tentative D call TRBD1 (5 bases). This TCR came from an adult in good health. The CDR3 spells CASSVDGGYGYTF. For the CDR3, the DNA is TGTGCCAGCAGCGTAGACGGGGGCTATGGCTACACCTTC.